These 27 T cell receptor beta chains share one sample of origin, sequenced in a study of cytomegalovirus exposure and HLA in healthy donors. Vbeta (60) and Jbeta (13) primers were used in the PCR. TCRdb's copy holds only in-frame clones and misses some; the assay was immunoSEQ multiplex PCR. This table holds under 250,000 clones, roughly 85% found once. Sample: PBMCs. These receptors were obtained from a male donor in good health and CMV-seronegative.

The CDR3 is CASISGTSGYNEQFF. CDR3 DNA: TGTGCCAGCATCTCCGGGACTAGCGGCTACAATGAGCAGTTCTTC. The V gene is TRBV6-5, the J gene TRBJ2-1; 11 bases align to TRBD2. The V gene's germline CDR1 is MNHEY and CDR2 SVGAGI. The CDR3 extends over 15 amino acids. Trimming cost V 7 bases and J 3 bases; bases outside gene matches: 5.

This clone occurred a few times. The chain has TRBV6-1 and TRBJ2-5, with 11 positions matching TRBD2. The ends lost 7 bases at V and 5 bases at J; junction bases unmatched: 6. Germline values: CDR1 MNHNS, CDR2 SASEGT. The CDR3 runs 14 residues. Written as DNA, the CDR3 is TGTGCCAGCAAAATAGCGGGGGGGTCGGAGACCCAGTACTTC. Its protein is CASKIAGGSETQYF.

The rearrangement uses TRBV2 and TRBJ2-1, with D possibly TRBD2 on 6 matching bases. This CDR3 has 15 residues. Germline loops: CDR1 SNHLY, CDR2 FYNNEI. Trimming cost V 3 bases and J 4 bases, with 13 bases left between them. The CDR3 DNA reads as TGTGCCAGCAGTGACGGGACTCGTACATACAATGAGCAGTTCTTC. Its translation is CASSDGTRTYNEQFF. Variable domain in full (rest from reference TRBV2 and TRBJ2-1): EPEVTQTPSHQVTQMGQEVILRCVPISNHLYFYWYRQILGQKVEFLVSFYNNEISEKSEIFDDQFSVERPDGSNFTLKIRSTKLEDSAMYFCASSDGTRTYNEQFFGPGTRLTVL.

The chain employs TRBV30 and TRBJ2-2; TRBD2 aligns across 8 bases. V dropped 2 bases and J dropped 0; count of bases not matched to a gene: 11. The CDR3 loop spans 18 amino acids. The V gene's germline CDR1 is GTSNPN and CDR2 SVGIG (reference sequence). Here the CDR3 reads CAWSTLGGGRSNTGELFF. DNA for the CDR3: TGTGCCTGGAGTACATTAGGCGGGGGGCGATCGAACACCGGGGAGCTGTTTTTT.

J is TRBJ1-4 and V is TRBV4-2; D may be TRBD1 (5 bases). The CDR3 is 14 residues long. V lost 4 bases and J 10 bases, leaving 16 bases between the germline ends. The germline V gene encodes CDR1 LGHNA and CDR2 YNFKEQ. The CDR3 loop reads CASSPLLGGGKLFF. CDR3 sequence (DNA): TGTGCCAGCAGCCCACTCTTGGGGGGGGGAAAACTGTTTTTT.

This sequence joins TRBV4-1 and TRBJ1-1; D might be TRBD1 (5 bases). This CDR3 is built from 14 residues. V lost 4 bases and J 4 bases, leaving 13 bases between the germline ends. CDR1 and CDR2 (germline): MGHRA, YSYEKL. In DNA, the CDR3 is TGCGCCAGCAGCCTCCTGGGGGGTGGCACTGAAGCTTTCTTT. Its protein product is CASSLLGGGTEAFF.

The chain recombines TRBV5-1 with TRBJ2-3; 12 positions match TRBD2. Germline assignment: CDR1 SGHRS and CDR2 YFSETQ. The CDR3 has 17 residues. V lost 2 bases to trimming and J lost 4 bases; unmatched junction nucleotides: 8. CDR3 sequence reads: CASSFHKTSGGADTQYF. The CDR3 DNA reads TGCGCCAGCAGCTTCCATAAGACTAGCGGGGGAGCAGATACGCAGTATTTT.

The chain recombines TRBV27 with TRBJ2-7, with D possibly TRBD2 on 5 matching bases. From germline, CDR1 is MNHEY and CDR2 SMNVEV (reference sequence). The CDR3 sequence is 14 residues long. V lost 3 bases to trimming and J lost 6 bases, with 15 bases between them. CDR3 in amino acids: CASSFIGSSGEQYF. Written as DNA, the CDR3 is TGTGCCAGCAGTTTTATAGGGAGTAGTGGCGAGCAGTACTTC.

The chain combines TRBV19 with TRBJ2-7, with 7 bases matching TRBD1. This CDR3 has 15 residues. Germline V gene lookup returns CDR1 LNHDA and CDR2 SQIVND (reference sequence). J gave up 2 bases and V 2 bases, and 6 bases lay outside the gene matches. CDR3 protein: CASSITGDRAYEQYF. The CDR3, as DNA: TGTGCCAGTAGTATAACCGGCGACAGGGCCTACGAGCAGTACTTC.

V gene TRBV6-5 combines with J gene TRBJ1-1; 10 bases map to TRBD1. Germline V gives CDR1 MNHEY, CDR2 SVGAGI. V was clipped by 1 base and J by 5 bases; unmatched bases: 1. The CDR3 has 14 amino acids. The CDR3 protein is CASSYWGQGTEAFF. The CDR3 nucleotides are TGTGCCAGCAGTTACTGGGGACAGGGGACTGAAGCTTTCTTT.

This chain links TRBV15 with TRBJ2-5, with D maybe TRBD1 (5 bases). The J call is in doubt because the DNA end fits TRBJ2-7 better. The CDR3 sequence is 14 residues long. CDR1 is LNHNV and CDR2 is YYDKDF in the germline V gene (reference sequence). CDR3 loop: CATSRPGISYEQYF. The CDR3 nucleotides are TGTGCCACCAGCAGACCAGGGATATCCTACGAGCAGTACTTC.

This clone was counted a few times. This chain joins TRBV7-3 and TRBJ1-1, with a possible D match to TRBD1 (6 bases). The CDR3 runs to 13 residues. Per germline, CDR1 SGHTA and CDR2 FQGTGA. Trimming left V 4 bases short and J 9 bases short, with 15 bases between. The CDR3 nucleotides read TGTGCCAGCAGCTCAAGGGCGGGGGGCAAAGCTTTCTTT. It specifies CASSSRAGGKAFF.

This clone came up a few times. V is TRBV6-4 and J is TRBJ2-7; 12 nucleotides match TRBD2. The junction had 6 bases not matched to a gene; V was cut back by 0 bases and J by 0 bases. Germline loops: CDR1 MRHNA, CDR2 SNTAGT. CDR3 size: 18 residues. CDR3 sequence: CASSDSSSGRGSSYEQYF. CDR3 in DNA: TGTGCCAGCAGTGACTCATCTAGCGGGAGGGGCAGCTCCTACGAGCAGTACTTC.

CDR3 nucleotides: TGTGCCAGCAGCTTAAGCGCGGCAGCGAACACTGAAGCTTTCTTT. Its protein is CASSLSAAANTEAFF. The chain uses TRBV7-3 and TRBJ1-1; no definite D call. The CDR3 spans 15 residues. V lost 1 base and J lost 1, with 10 bases in between. Germline values: CDR1 SGHTA, CDR2 FQGTGA.

This clone was observed once. CDR3 amino acids: CASSQTAGGPHEQYF. The DNA for the CDR3 is TGCGCCAGCAGCCAGACAGCGGGGGGGCCCCACGAGCAGTACTTC. The V and J genes are TRBV5-1 and TRBJ2-7, with TRBD2 matching 10 bases. Trimming cost V 4 bases and J 5 bases; bases outside gene matches: 9. CDR1 and CDR2 (germline): SGHRS, YFSETQ. This CDR3 region has 15 residues.

This clone was found once. The chain carries TRBV9 and TRBJ1-4, with D possibly TRBD1 on 5 matching bases. Germline CDR1 reads SGDLS; CDR2 reads YYNGEE. The CDR3 totals 15 residues. Trimming removed 2 bases from V and 2 bases from J, with 10 bases in between. The CDR3 DNA follows: TGTGCCAGCAGCGTTAGGGGTGGTACTAATGAAAAACTGTTTTTT. Its protein product is CASSVRGGTNEKLFF. Full variable domain (missing parts from reference TRBV9 and TRBJ1-4): DSGVTQTPKHLITATGQRVTLRCSPRSGDLSVYWYQQSLDQGLQFLIQYYNGEERAKGNILERFSAQQFPDLHSELNLSSLELGDSALYFCASSVRGGTNEKLFFGSGTQLSVL.

The chain is built from TRBV7-9 and TRBJ2-5; a possible D gene is TRBD2 (5 bases). Germline V gene data show CDR1 as SEHNR and CDR2 as FQNEAQ (reference sequence). The CDR3 length is 14 residues. V was trimmed by 1 base and J by 9 bases, leaving 15 bases between them. Here the CDR3 DNA reads TGTGCCAGCAGCTTAGAGGGCGGCCCCGGGGCCCAGTACTTC. Translated: CASSLEGGPGAQYF.

The chain couples TRBV7-9 to TRBJ1-1; D is uncertain. Trimming pared 1 base from V and 0 bases from J, leaving 9 bases between. There are 15 residues in the CDR3. Germline loops: CDR1 SEHNR, CDR2 FQNEAQ (reference sequence). The chain's CDR3 is CASSLDANLNTEAFF. Here the CDR3 DNA reads TGTGCCAGCAGCTTAGATGCCAACTTGAACACTGAAGCTTTCTTT.

CDR3 loop: CASSYPLSGELFF. The CDR3 region has the DNA TGTGCCAGCAGTTACCCCCTTTCCGGGGAGCTGTTTTTT. V and J are TRBV6-5 and TRBJ2-2; D gene uncertain. V shed 2 bases and J shed 6 bases, with 7 bases lying between them. Germline V gives CDR1 MNHEY, CDR2 SVGAGI. The CDR3 contains 13 residues.

The chain uses TRBV18 and TRBJ1-1; D gene unclear. CDR1 is KGHSH and CDR2 is LQKENI in the germline V gene. V was cut by 3 bases and J by 4 bases, with 18 bases left in between. The CDR3 is made up of 16 amino acids. The CDR3 here is CASSPTGVQAVTEAFF. The CDR3 DNA reads as TGTGCCAGCTCACCTACCGGGGTCCAGGCGGTCACTGAAGCTTTCTTT. Full variable domain (missing parts from reference TRBV18 and TRBJ1-1): NAGVMQNPRHLVRRRGQEARLRCSPMKGHSHVYWYRQLPEEGLKFMVYLQKENIIDESGMPKERFSAEFPKEGPSILRIQQVVRGDSAAYFCASSPTGVQAVTEAFFGQGTRLTVV.

V is TRBV7-2 and J is TRBJ1-6; D unresolved. The CDR3 runs 13 residues. The V end lost 3 bases, the J end lost 7 bases, and 7 bases lay between the germline ends. The germline V gene has CDR1 SGHTA and CDR2 FQGNSA. The CDR3 protein is CASSLTKNSPLHF. In DNA, the CDR3 is TGTGCCAGCAGCTTGACAAAAAATTCACCCCTCCACTTT. The entire variable domain, with the rest obtained from reference TRBV7-2 and TRBJ1-6, is as follows: GAGVSQSPSNKVTEKGKDVELRCDPISGHTALYWYRQSLGQGLEFLIYFQGNSAPDKSGLPSDRFSAERTGGSVSTLTIQRTQQEDSAVYLCASSLTKNSPLHFGNGTRLTVT.

The rearrangement uses TRBV4-3 and TRBJ2-2; D is possibly TRBD2 (5 bases). V lost 3 bases, J lost 3 bases, and 8 bases lay in between. The germline V gene encodes CDR1 LGHNA and CDR2 YSLEER. The CDR3 has 14 amino acids. CDR3 in amino acids: CASSQDSHTGELFF. CDR3 DNA: TGCGCCAGCAGCCAGGACTCCCACACCGGGGAGCTGTTTTTT.

The V and J genes are TRBV7-2 and TRBJ2-3; tentatively, D is TRBD1 (7 bases). V was clipped by 4 bases and J by 5 bases, with 19 bases between them. Germline V gene sequence: CDR1 SGHTA, CDR2 FQGNSA. The CDR3 is 16 residues long. This CDR3 is CASSYLRGAGIDTQYF. The CDR3 DNA is TGTGCCAGCAGCTACCTCAGGGGGGCGGGCATAGATACGCAGTATTTT.

The chain links TRBV5-1 to TRBJ2-3; TRBD2 might be the D (6 bases). The CDR3 has 16 residues. CDR1 is SGHRS and CDR2 is YFSETQ in the germline V gene. Trimming took off 1 base at V and 2 bases at J, with 14 bases between the two ends. The CDR3, as DNA: TGCGCCAGCAGCTTGTTCGGTGGAGGGACCACAGATACGCAGTATTTT. Amino acids: CASSLFGGGTTDTQYF. The full variable domain, in which reference TRBV5-1 and TRBJ2-3 provide the parts outside the CDR3, is KAGVTQTPRYLIKTRGQQVTLSCSPISGHRSVSWYQQTPGQGLQFLFEYFSETQRNKGNFPGRFSGRQFSNSRSEMNVSTLELGDSALYLCASSLFGGGTTDTQYFGPGTRLTVL.

The chain employs TRBV7-9 and TRBJ1-1; D gene uncertain. The germline CDR1 and CDR2 sequences are SEHNR and FQNEAQ (reference sequence). The CDR3 is 12 amino acids. The V gene lost 2 bases and the J gene lost 5 bases, with 6 bases spanning the gap. The CDR3 DNA is TGTGCCAGCAGCTTAATCAGGACTGAAGCTTTCTTT. Amino acids: CASSLIRTEAFF. The variable domain in full, with the rest retrieved from reference TRBV7-9 and TRBJ1-1, is DTGVSQNPRHKITKRGQNVTFRCDPISEHNRLYWYRQTLGQGPEFLTYFQNEAQLEKSRLLSDRFSAERPKGSFSTLEIQRTEQGDSAMYLCASSLIRTEAFFGQGTRLTVV.

The chain has TRBV15 and TRBJ2-3, with 7 positions matching TRBD1. J lost 4 bases, V lost 0 bases, and 4 bases had no gene match. The CDR3 spans 15 residues. The V gene's germline CDR1 is LNHNV and CDR2 YYDKDF (reference sequence). CDR3 sequence: CATSRDPTGADTQYF. CDR3 in DNA: TGTGCCACCAGCAGAGATCCTACAGGGGCAGATACGCAGTATTTT.

This rearrangement joins TRBV18 to TRBJ1-1, with D possibly being TRBD1 (6 bases). The CDR3 runs to 13 residues. Germline V CDR1 and CDR2: KGHSH, LQKENI. V lost 6 bases, J lost 1 base, and 9 bases lay in between. CDR3 loop: CASSRTENTEAFF. The CDR3 DNA reads as TGTGCCAGCTCCCGGACAGAGAACACTGAAGCTTTCTTT.